This T cell receptor beta chain was obtained from a study of monozygotic twins with inflammatory bowel disease. Study-wide findings and caveats: The study found lower TCRbeta diversity (inverse Simpson) in IBD patients than in healthy co-twins.

In the case of this clonotype: The antigen is not known.

Blood samples of 2 to 2.5 ml were drawn from every donor. Template switching appended UMIs that held a 6-nucleotide sample barcode. The cDNA of both the TCRalpha and TCRbeta chains was subjected to two nested PCRs of approximately 16 and 10 cycles. TCRdb reprocessed the 5' RACE reads and reports one entry per CDR3 protein, with no DNA. There are 350,000 to 400,000 distinct CDR3 sequences in the sample, with around 2.6% held by the top ten. The length of the CDR3 is 20 residues. The rearrangement links TRBV12-3 or TRBV12-4 to TRBJ2-5; TCRdb selects TRBD2, and the lack of DNA leaves this call unchecked. Sequencing was carried out using blood. The source is a human donor with ulcerative colitis or Crohn's disease, or a healthy co-twin of an affected twin (not recorded which). CDR3 region: CASSSGTSAGGLVNKETQYF.